The 30 T cell receptor beta chains below come from one sample, sequenced in a study of OX40 agonist ivuxolimab in advanced cancers. TCRdb's copy holds only in-frame clones and misses some; the assay was immunoSEQ multiplex PCR. The table has around 74,000 clones, just under 95% seen once. This specimen consisted of CD4+ or CD8+ T cells sorted from blood, obtained in a trial of the OX40 agonist ivuxolimab. The receptors here all came from an adult with an advanced solid tumor such as melanoma, head and neck, liver or kidney cancer.

The chain couples TRBV2 to TRBJ2-2, with 10 bases lining up with TRBD1. The CDR3 contains 17 residues. Germline V gene data show CDR1 as SNHLY and CDR2 as FYNNEI. V was clipped by 6 bases and J by 0 bases; unmatched bases: 7. The CDR3 coding sequence is TGTGCCAGCAGAGGGGACAGGGGTGGGTCGAACACCGGGGAGCTGTTTTTT. Translation gives CASRGDRGGSNTGELFF.

This clone was seen only a few times. The CDR3 region is CASSEAWTDYSNQPQHF. The CDR3 DNA reads as TGTGCCAGCAGTGAAGCGTGGACGGATTATAGCAATCAGCCCCAGCATTTT. This chain links TRBV6-1 with TRBJ1-5, with D unclear. Germline V CDR1 and CDR2: MNHNS, SASEGT. CDR3 size: 17 residues. V lost 0 bases to trimming and J lost 0 bases, with 12 bases between them.

The rearrangement uses TRBV27 and TRBJ1-1, with D possibly TRBD1 on 6 matching bases. With 5 bases removed from V and 5 bases from J, the gap between germline ends came to 15 bases. The CDR3 loop spans 14 amino acids. Germline V gives CDR1 MNHEY, CDR2 SMNVEV (reference sequence). The CDR3 sequence is CASSGDTGGTEAFF. The CDR3 nucleotides are TGTGCCAGCAGTGGGGACACCGGGGGGACTGAAGCTTTCTTT.

This chain uses TRBV4-3 with TRBJ2-2; D ambiguous. The CDR3 is made up of 14 amino acids. The V and J ends lost 3 bases and 4 bases respectively, with 9 bases between them. The germline V gene has CDR1 LGHNA and CDR2 YSLEER. Here the CDR3 reads CASSHPSFTGELFF. The CDR3 region has the DNA TGCGCCAGCAGCCACCCGTCTTTCACCGGGGAGCTGTTTTTT.

The chain employs TRBV7-3 and TRBJ2-7, with unresolved D. CDR3 length equals 15 residues. Germline V lookup: CDR1 SGHTA, CDR2 FQGTGA. V was shortened by 6 bases and J by 3 bases, with 18 bases between the two germline ends. The CDR3: CASSFGSGGFYEQYF. CDR3 nucleotides: TGTGCCAGCAGTTTCGGGTCAGGTGGTTTCTACGAGCAGTACTTC. The variable domain in full, with the rest retrieved from reference TRBV7-3 and TRBJ2-7, is GAGVSQTPSNKVTEKGKYVELRCDPISGHTALYWYRQSLGQGPEFLIYFQGTGAADDSGLPNDRFFAVRPEGSVSTLKIQRTERGDSAVYLCASSFGSGGFYEQYFGPGTRLTVT.

This clone was picked up one time. The J gene is TRBJ1-6, the V gene TRBV4-3; the match to TRBD1 covers 7 bases. This CDR3 is built from 16 residues. Germline lookup yields CDR1 LGHNA and CDR2 YSLEER. V shed 0 bases and J 6 bases; nucleotides not matched to a gene: 5. CDR3 region: CASSQDGQASNSPLHF. DNA of the CDR3: TGCGCCAGCAGCCAAGATGGACAGGCGAGTAATTCACCCCTCCACTTT.

The chain employs TRBV7-9 and TRBJ2-7; TRBD2 agrees at 14 bases. With V trimmed by 4 bases and J by 0 bases, 8 bases remained unmatched. From germline, CDR1 is SEHNR and CDR2 FQNEAQ (reference sequence). This CDR3 has 18 residues. The CDR3 loop reads CASSYGLAGGQFSYEQYF. Here the CDR3 DNA reads TGTGCCAGCAGCTACGGACTAGCGGGGGGCCAATTCTCCTACGAGCAGTACTTC. The variable domain in full, completed from reference TRBV7-9 and TRBJ2-7, reads DTGVSQNPRHKITKRGQNVTFRCDPISEHNRLYWYRQTLGQGPEFLTYFQNEAQLEKSRLLSDRFSAERPKGSFSTLEIQRTEQGDSAMYLCASSYGLAGGQFSYEQYFGPGTRLTVT.

CDR3 residues: CASSVRGGADTQYF. The CDR3 DNA sequence: TGTGCCAGCAGCGTCCGCGGGGGCGCAGATACGCAGTATTTT. J is TRBJ2-3 and V is TRBV9; the D gene is possibly TRBD2 (7 bases). V shed 2 bases and J shed 4 bases, with 11 bases lying between them. The CDR3 runs 14 residues. Germline loops: CDR1 SGDLS, CDR2 YYNGEE.

This sequence joins TRBV6-5 and TRBJ1-5; possible D gene TRBD1, 5 bases. Trimming took 0 bases from V and 3 from J, leaving 6 bases between them. Germline CDR1 is MNHEY and CDR2 is SVGAGI. This CDR3 has 14 residues. The CDR3 DNA reads as TGTGCCAGCAGTTACTCGGGGCCCAATCAGCCCCAGCATTTT. This sequence encodes CASSYSGPNQPQHF.

The chain recombines TRBV9 with TRBJ2-2; D perhaps matches TRBD1 (6 bases). Germline values: CDR1 SGDLS, CDR2 YYNGEE. The CDR3 spans 16 residues. Trimming took off 5 bases at V and 0 bases at J, with 14 bases between the two ends. CDR3 loop: CASSTQGGPNTGELFF. The CDR3 DNA is TGTGCCAGCAGTACACAGGGTGGCCCGAACACCGGGGAGCTGTTTTTT.

The V gene is TRBV6-5, the J gene TRBJ2-7, with a weak D call TRBD1 (6 bases). The germline V gene has CDR1 MNHEY and CDR2 SVGAGI. The ends were cut back, 4 bases at V and 2 bases at J, with 12 bases in the middle. The CDR3 covers 14 residues. CDR3 DNA sequence: TGTGCCAGCAGTTCAGAACAGGGTCCCTACGAGCAGTACTTC. The encoded protein is CASSSEQGPYEQYF.

This clone was observed a few times. Other DNA sequences in this specimen translate into the identical CDR3. The chain uses TRBV27 and TRBJ2-7; the D gene is possibly TRBD2 (5 bases). CDR1 and CDR2 (germline): MNHEY, SMNVEV (reference sequence). This CDR3 contains 14 residues. V dropped 0 bases and J dropped 4 bases, with 10 bases sitting between them. The CDR3 loop reads CASSLSSGGYEQYF. The CDR3 bases are TGTGCCAGCAGTTTATCGTCAGGAGGATACGAGCAGTACTTC.

The chain combines TRBV27 with TRBJ2-2; either TRBD1 or TRBD2 may fit D (6 bases each). V lost 5 bases and J lost 5, with 18 bases in between. CDR1 MNHEY and CDR2 SMNVEV come from the germline V gene (reference sequence). The CDR3 totals 16 residues. In DNA, the CDR3 is TGTGCCAGCAGTAAACACAGGGAGGTGGGGACCGGGGAGCTGTTTTTT. Translation gives CASSKHREVGTGELFF.

This clone is judged large. The V and J genes are TRBV4-1 and TRBJ1-2; perhaps TRBD1 as D (6 bases). Per the germline V gene, CDR1 is MGHRA and CDR2 is YSYEKL. V gave up 1 base and J gave up 3 bases, with 9 bases separating them. The CDR3 is 14 amino acids. The chain's CDR3 is CASSQAGEHYGYTF. The DNA of the CDR3 is TGCGCCAGCAGCCAAGCAGGGGAGCACTATGGCTACACCTTC.

The chain uses TRBV25-1 and TRBJ2-3; 7 bases are shared with TRBD2. The CDR3 runs 18 residues. The germline V gene encodes CDR1 MGHDK and CDR2 SYGVNS. Trimming cost V 0 bases and J 4 bases; bases outside gene matches: 13. The CDR3 DNA sequence: TGTGCCAGCAGTGAATACACCGGGGAGGGTTCAGGGTCAGATACGCAGTATTTT. The encoded protein is CASSEYTGEGSGSDTQYF.

V usage is TRBV18 and J usage is TRBJ2-7; D is possibly TRBD2 (6 bases). Germline-derived CDR1 and CDR2 are KGHSH and LQKENI. The CDR3 sequence is 16 residues long. V was pared by 0 bases and J by 4 bases, with 16 bases between. CDR3: CASSPPGTGVGYEQYF. CDR3 nucleotides: TGTGCCAGCTCACCACCGGGGACGGGGGTGGGATACGAGCAGTACTTC.

The chain recombines TRBV28 with TRBJ2-7; possibly TRBD2 for D (6 bases). Deletions cut 5 bases from V and 3 bases from J, with 14 bases between. The CDR3 consists of 14 residues. Germline V CDR1 and CDR2: MDHEN, SYDVKM. DNA for the CDR3: TGTGCCAGCAGTCCCGGGGGTCTCGACTACGAGCAGTACTTC. As protein: CASSPGGLDYEQYF.

V usage is TRBV7-9 and J usage is TRBJ2-7; D not certain. This CDR3 has 15 amino acids. V lost 4 bases to trimming and J lost 0 bases, with 13 bases between them. Germline CDR1 reads SEHNR; CDR2 reads FQNEAQ (reference sequence). The CDR3 reads CASSSPARPSYEQYF. CDR3 in DNA: TGTGCCAGCAGCTCCCCGGCCAGACCCTCCTACGAGCAGTACTTC.

The chain joins TRBV29-1 to TRBJ1-1; TRBD1 matches 7 bases. The CDR3 contains 12 residues. Germline trimming cut 6 bases from V and 6 bases from J; bases unmatched to any gene: 7. The germline gives CDR1 SQVTM, CDR2 ANQGSEA. This CDR3 reads CSVNRGDAEAFF. CDR3 bases: TGCAGCGTCAACAGGGGAGACGCTGAAGCTTTCTTT. The full variable domain, rest sourced from reference TRBV29-1 and TRBJ1-1, is SAVISQKPSRDICQRGTSLTIQCQVDSQVTMMFWYRQQPGQSLTLIATANQGSEATYESGFVIDKFPISRPNLTFSTLTVSNMSPEDSSIYLCSVNRGDAEAFFGQGTRLTVV.

This clone was detected only once. The chain employs TRBV11-2 and TRBJ2-7; D may be TRBD2 (5 bases). The germline V gene has CDR1 SGHAT and CDR2 FQNNGV. The CDR3 has 12 residues. Trimming removed 5 bases from V and 7 bases from J, with 12 bases in between. In nucleotides, the CDR3 is TGTGCCAGCAGCCTGAAGTGGAGGGAGCAGTACTTC. Protein: CASSLKWREQYF.

The V gene is TRBV9, the J gene TRBJ2-1; D not resolved. The V end was cut by 2 bases, the J end by 8 bases, with 5 bases between. CDR1 is SGDLS and CDR2 is YYNGEE in the germline V gene. This CDR3 is built from 11 residues. The CDR3 coding sequence is TGTGCCAGCAGCGTCGGGCATGAGCAGTTCTTC. This codes for CASSVGHEQFF. The full variable domain, completed using reference TRBV9 and TRBJ2-1, is DSGVTQTPKHLITATGQRVTLRCSPRSGDLSVYWYQQSLDQGLQFLIQYYNGEERAKGNILERFSAQQFPDLHSELNLSSLELGDSALYFCASSVGHEQFFGPGTRLTVL.

The CDR3 DNA is TGTGCCAGCAGCCAACCCCTTGTCGCGGTTATAGAACAGATTAATGAAAAACTGTTTTTT. This codes for CASSQPLVAVIEQINEKLFF. The chain joins TRBV4-2 to TRBJ1-4; D not certain. CDR3 length: 20 amino acids. The V end was cut by 2 bases, the J end by 4 bases, with 26 bases between. CDR1 and CDR2 from the germline V gene are LGHNA and YNFKEQ.

This chain uses TRBV18 with TRBJ2-5; D tentatively reads TRBD1 or TRBD2 (5 bases each). V lost 8 bases and J 0 bases, leaving 16 bases between the germline ends. CDR1 and CDR2 (germline): KGHSH, LQKENI. The CDR3 length is 15 residues. CDR3 sequence reads: CASRPPEDNQETQYF. The CDR3 DNA reads TGTGCCAGCCGACCCCCGGAGGACAACCAAGAGACCCAGTACTTC.

CDR3: CASNRVGENTGELFF. In DNA, the CDR3 is TGTGCCAGCAATAGAGTAGGGGAGAACACCGGGGAGCTGTTTTTT. The rearrangement joins TRBV6-1 to TRBJ2-2; the D gene is possibly TRBD1 (5 bases). CDR3 length equals 15 residues. The V end lost 7 bases, the J end lost 1 base, and 13 bases lay between the germline ends. Germline V lookup: CDR1 MNHNS, CDR2 SASEGT.

The chain recombines TRBV10-3 with TRBJ1-2; D is unresolved. Germline lookup yields CDR1 ENHRY and CDR2 SYGVKD. The CDR3 is made up of 11 amino acids. With 3 bases removed from V and 5 bases from J, the gap between germline ends came to 4 bases. In DNA form, the CDR3 reads TGTGCCATCAGTGACGGATATGGCTACACCTTC. Its translation is CAISDGYGYTF.

The rearrangement joins TRBV6-5 to TRBJ1-2, with 7 bases aligning to TRBD1. J lost 6 bases, V lost 11 bases, and 6 bases had no gene match. In germline, CDR1 is MNHEY, CDR2 SVGAGI. The CDR3 sequence is 11 residues long. This chain's CDR3 is CASSQGDGYTF. DNA of the CDR3: TGTGCCTCCTCCCAGGGGGATGGCTACACCTTC.

The CDR3 DNA reads as TGTGCCAGCAGCTGGAGCCTCGGGGACAGCGAGACCCAGTACTTC. It encodes CASSWSLGDSETQYF. The chain has TRBV7-6 and TRBJ2-5, with 7 bases fitting TRBD1. Germline lookup yields CDR1 SGHVS and CDR2 FNYEAQ. This CDR3 region has 15 residues. With 4 bases clipped from V and 5 bases from J, the junction kept 10 bases outside the gene matches.

V is TRBV19 and J is TRBJ2-7; D tentatively fits TRBD1 or TRBD2 (5 bases each). V dropped 3 bases and J dropped 3 bases, with 15 bases sitting between them. The CDR3 sequence is 15 residues long. The germline CDR1 and CDR2 sequences are LNHDA and SQIVND (reference sequence). This CDR3 is CASSIGAGAYYEQYF. The DNA of the CDR3 is TGTGCCAGTAGTATCGGGGCCGGGGCGTACTACGAGCAGTACTTC.

About this clone itself: Mismatch with germline at one junction end may stem from a read error. V is TRBV27 and J is TRBJ1-2; no reliable D call. This CDR3 is 15 amino acids long. The germline V gene encodes CDR1 MNHEY and CDR2 SMNVEV (reference sequence). In DNA form, the CDR3 reads TGTGCCAGCAGTCTATCTCCTGGACGGAACTATGGCTACACCTTC. Translating gives CASSLSPGRNYGYTF.

The CDR3 spells CASSLGRSPLHF. CDR3 in DNA: TGTGCCAGCAGCTTAGGACGCTCACCCCTCCACTTT. The rearrangement links TRBV7-6 to TRBJ1-6; D is uncertain. Germline-derived CDR1 and CDR2 are SGHVS and FNYEAQ. This CDR3 comprises 12 residues. V lost 1 base and J 10 bases, leaving 5 bases between the germline ends.